This T cell receptor beta chain came from a study of blood T cells in healthy people across ages. Study-level background: Template switching caught about one barcoded beta molecule for each two T cells. Study-level points and caveats: The authors considered diversity estimates from one million T cells to be underestimates.

Primed by a sample-barcoded 5' primer and a J-beta primer mix, a second PCR proceeded for about 7 to 12 cycles. A tag from a template-switch adaptor with 12 random nucleotides marked each cDNA molecule. TCRdb processed the 5' RACE reads anew with MiXCR; each CDR3 protein has one entry. The sample shows hundreds of thousands of distinct CDR3 sequences, under 45% of them seen only once. On this clonotype: No antigen is known for it. The junction departs from germline at one end; a sequencing error may be responsible.

The CDR3 runs to 17 residues. Germline V gene data show CDR1 as SGHRS and CDR2 as YFSETQ. V gene TRBV5-1 combines with J gene TRBJ2-6; 9 nucleotides align to TRBD1. The TCR comes from a man in his fifties or sixties in good health. The sample was blood. DNA of the CDR3: TGTGCCAGCAGCTTGTGGCACAGGGGGCCTGGGGCCAACGTCCTGACTTTC. Protein product: CASSLWHRGPGANVLTF.